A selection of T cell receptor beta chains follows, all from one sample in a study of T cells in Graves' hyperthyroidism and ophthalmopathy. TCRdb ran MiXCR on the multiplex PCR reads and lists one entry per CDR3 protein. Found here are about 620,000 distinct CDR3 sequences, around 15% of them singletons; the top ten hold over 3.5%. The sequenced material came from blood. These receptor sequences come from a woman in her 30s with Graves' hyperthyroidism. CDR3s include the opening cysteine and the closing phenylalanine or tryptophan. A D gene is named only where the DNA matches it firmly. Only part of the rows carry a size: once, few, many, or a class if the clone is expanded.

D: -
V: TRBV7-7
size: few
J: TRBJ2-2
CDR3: CASSLEGSGDTGELFF

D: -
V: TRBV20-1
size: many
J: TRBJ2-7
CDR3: CSASRQVGAIYEQYF

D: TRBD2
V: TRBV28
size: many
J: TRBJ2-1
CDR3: CASSLSLAGEGYNEQFF

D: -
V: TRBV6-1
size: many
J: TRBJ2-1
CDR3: CASSYRLAGDNEQFF

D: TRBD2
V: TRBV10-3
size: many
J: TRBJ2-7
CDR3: CAISESFGLVYEQYF

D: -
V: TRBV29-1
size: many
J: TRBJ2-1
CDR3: CSVVWGAYNEQFF

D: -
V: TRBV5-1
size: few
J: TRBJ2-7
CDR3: CASSVEAGTGIYEQYF

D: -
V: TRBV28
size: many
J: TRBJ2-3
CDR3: CATHRVTDTQYF

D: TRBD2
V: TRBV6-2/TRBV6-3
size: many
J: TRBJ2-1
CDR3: CASSYNPPGLGGNEQFF

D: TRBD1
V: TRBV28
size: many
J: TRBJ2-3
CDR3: CASSLTGDRDTQYF

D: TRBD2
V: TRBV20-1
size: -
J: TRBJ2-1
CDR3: CSARPSGRAYNEQFF

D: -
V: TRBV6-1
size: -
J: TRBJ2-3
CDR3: CASRIQIGSTDTQYF

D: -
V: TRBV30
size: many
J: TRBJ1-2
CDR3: CAWSLVYGYTF

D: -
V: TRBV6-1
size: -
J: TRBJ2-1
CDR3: CATQTLRSSYNEQFF

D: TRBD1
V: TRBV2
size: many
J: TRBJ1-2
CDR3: CASRAGQGGGYTF

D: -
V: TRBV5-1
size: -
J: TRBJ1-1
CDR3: CASSLEVRNTEAFF

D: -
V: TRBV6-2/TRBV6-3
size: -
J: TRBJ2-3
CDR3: CASSERGGGRRPQYF

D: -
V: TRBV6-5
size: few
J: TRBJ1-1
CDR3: CASSSSLTTEAFF

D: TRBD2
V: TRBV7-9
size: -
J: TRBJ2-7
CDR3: CASSFGTSPGDEQYF

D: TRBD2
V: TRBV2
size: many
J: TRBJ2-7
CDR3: CASSGGLAGVREQYF

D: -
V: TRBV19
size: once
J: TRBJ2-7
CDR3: CASFSGGPLNEQYF